The rows below give T cell receptor beta chains drawn from one sample of a study of CD8+ T cells in alopecia areata. TCRdb's copy holds only in-frame clones and misses some; the assay was immunoSEQ multiplex PCR. The sample includes a few hundred thousand clones, roughly two fifths of them seen just once. The sample consisted of CD4+ T cells sorted from blood, taken at roughly week 30, from a patient treated with tofacitinib. Receptors were obtained from a human donor with alopecia areata. CDR3s include the opening cysteine and the closing phenylalanine or tryptophan. The order of the fields is clone size, D gene, J gene, V gene, CDR3 DNA, CDR3 protein. A D gene is named only where the DNA matches it firmly. Where a row states a size, it is once, few, many or the class of an expanded clone; other rows omit it.

abundance: NA; d_gene: NA; j_gene: TRBJ2-6; v_gene: TRBV29-1; CDR3nt: TGCAGCGTTGTTGGCTCTGGGGCCAACGTCCTGACTTTC; CDR3aa: CSVVGSGANVLTF
abundance: NA; d_gene: TRBD1; j_gene: TRBJ2-7; v_gene: TRBV7-9; CDR3nt: TGTGCCAGCAGCCTGAGGGGAGACAGGGGGTTACAAGGCTCCTACGAGCAGTACTTC; CDR3aa: CASSLRGDRGLQGSYEQYF
abundance: NA; d_gene: NA; j_gene: TRBJ2-1; v_gene: TRBV29-1; CDR3nt: TGCAGCGTTGAAACGGGGGTAAACAATGAGCAGTTCTTC; CDR3aa: CSVETGVNNEQFF
abundance: few; d_gene: NA; j_gene: TRBJ1-1; v_gene: TRBV30; CDR3nt: TGTGCCTGGAGCCACAAGGACAGAGGGAACACTGAAGCTTTCTTT; CDR3aa: CAWSHKDRGNTEAFF
abundance: NA; d_gene: NA; j_gene: TRBJ1-1; v_gene: TRBV18; CDR3nt: TGTGCCAGCTCATCAACAGGGATTCGGAATGAAGCTTTCTTT; CDR3aa: CASSSTGIRNEAFF
abundance: NA; d_gene: TRBD1; j_gene: TRBJ2-7; v_gene: TRBV7-2; CDR3nt: TGTGCCAGCAGCACCCGACAGGGGTCCTCCTACGAGCAGTACTTC; CDR3aa: CASSTRQGSSYEQYF
abundance: NA; d_gene: NA; j_gene: TRBJ2-7; v_gene: TRBV2; CDR3nt: TGTGCCAGCAGTGACCGGGGCGAGCAGGACGAGCAGTACTTC; CDR3aa: CASSDRGEQDEQYF
abundance: few; d_gene: NA; j_gene: TRBJ2-7; v_gene: TRBV27; CDR3nt: TGTGCCAGCAGTTCACTCATAACAGGGAGAAAAGCCTACTACGAGCAGTACTTC; CDR3aa: CASSSLITGRKAYYEQYF
abundance: NA; d_gene: NA; j_gene: TRBJ1-2; v_gene: TRBV7-9; CDR3nt: TGTGCCAGCAGTCAGGAGACGTATGGCTACACCTTC; CDR3aa: CASSQETYGYTF
abundance: NA; d_gene: NA; j_gene: TRBJ2-5; v_gene: TRBV6-1; CDR3nt: TGTGCCAGCAGTGAACGGGACCGAGAGACCCAGTACTTC; CDR3aa: CASSERDRETQYF
abundance: NA; d_gene: NA; j_gene: TRBJ2-5; v_gene: TRBV5-1; CDR3nt: TGCGCCAGCAGCTTACCCGGGACTCCACGAGAGACCCAGTACTTC; CDR3aa: CASSLPGTPRETQYF
abundance: NA; d_gene: NA; j_gene: TRBJ1-5; v_gene: TRBV9; CDR3nt: TGTGCCAGCAGCTCAAGAGGGGGTTATCAGGAGCCCCAGCATTTT; CDR3aa: CASSSRGGYQEPQHF
abundance: NA; d_gene: TRBD1; j_gene: TRBJ2-7; v_gene: TRBV5-1; CDR3nt: TGCGCCAGCAGCTTGGCCTGGATCGCAGGGGGAGACTACGAGCAGTACTTC; CDR3aa: CASSLAWIAGGDYEQYF
abundance: NA; d_gene: NA; j_gene: TRBJ2-5; v_gene: TRBV6-5; CDR3nt: TGTGCCAGCAGTCGGACCGTTGGAGAGACCCAGTACTTC; CDR3aa: CASSRTVGETQYF
abundance: NA; d_gene: NA; j_gene: TRBJ2-7; v_gene: TRBV27; CDR3nt: TGTGCCAGCAGTTTATCGACAAATAGCGACGAGCAGTACTTC; CDR3aa: CASSLSTNSDEQYF
abundance: NA; d_gene: TRBD1; j_gene: TRBJ1-3; v_gene: TRBV30; CDR3nt: TGTGCCTGGGACAGGGACGGAAACACCATATATTTT; CDR3aa: CAWDRDGNTIYF
abundance: few; d_gene: NA; j_gene: TRBJ1-1; v_gene: TRBV4-1; CDR3nt: TGCGCCAGCCGCAAGTGGGGGGCGAACACTGAAGCTTTCTTT; CDR3aa: CASRKWGANTEAFF
abundance: few; d_gene: TRBD1; j_gene: TRBJ1-1; v_gene: TRBV18; CDR3nt: TGTGCCAGCTCGCGCCAGGGGGAAGGCACTGAAGCTTTCTTT; CDR3aa: CASSRQGEGTEAFF